This TCR beta chain was captured by sequencing in a study of cytomegalovirus exposure and HLA in healthy donors. Turning to the study itself: Among the 398 genotyped donors, more than 70% were placed in the Caucasian-associated ancestry cluster. Study conclusions and caveats: Altogether, 150 to 200 TCR beta chains were recorded as cytomegalovirus-associated. For TCR beta chains, V- and J-gene trimming was later linked to a missense DCLRE1C variant. The records held CMV serostatus as the only immune exposure information.

The PCR was carried out with 60 Vbeta primers and 13 Jbeta primers. TCRdb keeps only in-frame clones here, not all; method: immunoSEQ multiplex PCR. Of fewer than 80,000 clones listed, under 70% are singletons. As to this clone: Its matching antigen is unknown.

There are 15 residues in the CDR3. Germline V lookup: CDR1 MDHEN, CDR2 SYDVKM. Between the trimmed V and J ends, which lost 3 bases and 1 base, there was a span of 11 bases. The chain carries TRBV28 and TRBJ2-3, with unresolved D. The sequencing sample was made of PBMCs. The clonotype comes from a woman aged 45 to 65 in good health and CMV-seropositive. CDR3 sequence: CASSLSVQGTDTQYF. CDR3 in DNA: TGTGCCAGCAGTTTGTCAGTCCAGGGCACAGATACGCAGTATTTT.